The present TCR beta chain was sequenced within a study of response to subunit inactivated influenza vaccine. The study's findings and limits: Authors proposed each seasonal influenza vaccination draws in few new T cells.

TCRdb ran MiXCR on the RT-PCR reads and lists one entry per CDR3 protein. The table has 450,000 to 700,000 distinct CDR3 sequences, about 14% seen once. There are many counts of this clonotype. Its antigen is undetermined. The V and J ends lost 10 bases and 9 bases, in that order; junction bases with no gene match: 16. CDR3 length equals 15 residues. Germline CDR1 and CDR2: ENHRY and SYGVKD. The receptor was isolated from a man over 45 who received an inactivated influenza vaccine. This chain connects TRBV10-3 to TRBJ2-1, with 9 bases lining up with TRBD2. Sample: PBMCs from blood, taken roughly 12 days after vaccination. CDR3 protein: CATANFLAGTGEQFF. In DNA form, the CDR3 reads TGTGCCACCGCCAATTTCCTAGCGGGAACGGGTGAGCAGTTCTTC.